The 18 T cell receptor beta chains presented below share a single source sample, sequenced in a study of T cells in Graves' hyperthyroidism and ophthalmopathy. Amplification yielded TCR beta CDR3 regions, with RNA transcripts as the source. In the first-round RT-PCR of the TCR CDR3, the HTBI primer set was used. MiXCR, applied by TCRdb to the multiplex PCR reads, yields one record per CDR3 protein. The sample lists about 520,000 distinct CDR3 sequences; around 20% were seen once. The sequenced material came from blood. These receptors all stem from a man aged 18-30 years with Graves' hyperthyroidism.

This rearrangement joins TRBV20-1 to TRBJ2-4; D gene ambiguous. This CDR3 has 14 amino acids. From germline, CDR1 is DFQATT and CDR2 SNEGSKA (reference sequence). V lost 2 bases, J lost 0 bases, and 8 bases lay in between. The CDR3 nucleotides read TGCAGTGCTAGAAGCGCGCTAGCCAAAAACATTCAGTACTTC. Its protein is CSARSALAKNIQYF.

The chain recombines TRBV28 with TRBJ2-2; D is undetermined. V shed 6 bases and J shed 6 bases, with 8 bases lying between them. Germline CDR1 is MDHEN and CDR2 is SYDVKM. This CDR3 is built from 12 residues. This CDR3 reads CASRKFSGELFF. The CDR3 bases are TGTGCCAGCAGAAAATTCTCCGGGGAGCTGTTTTTT.

The rearrangement links TRBV20-1 to TRBJ2-7; no clear D gene. Germline-derived CDR1 and CDR2 are DFQATT and SNEGSKA (reference sequence). This CDR3 contains 14 residues. Trimming left V 0 bases short and J 3 bases short, with 12 bases between. The CDR3 nucleotides read TGCAGTGCTAGAGATGGTCGCGCCGACTACGAGCAGTACTTC. It encodes CSARDGRADYEQYF.

This clonotype occurred many times. J is TRBJ2-5 and V is TRBV12-3 or TRBV12-4; perhaps TRBD2 as D (7 bases). V lost 5 bases to trimming and J lost 5 bases, with 21 bases between them. The CDR3 is 16 residues long. CDR3: CASSRGGTLQGETQYF. For the CDR3, the DNA is TGTGCCAGCAGTCGCGGGGGAACTCTCCAGGGGGAGACCCAGTACTTC.

At least ten counts were recorded for this clonotype. This chain connects TRBV20-1 to TRBJ1-5, with D tentatively TRBD1 (6 bases). V gave up 6 bases and J gave up 3 bases, with 12 bases separating them. This CDR3 comprises 13 residues. CDR1 and CDR2 (germline): DFQATT, SNEGSKA (reference sequence). DNA for the CDR3: TGCAGTGCACTTGACAGGTACAATCAGCCCCAGCATTTT. This codes for CSALDRYNQPQHF.

Turning to this clonotype: The junction shows a germline mismatch at one end, possibly a read error. V and J are TRBV6-1 and TRBJ2-2; D perhaps matches TRBD1 (5 bases). This CDR3 is 13 amino acids long. CDR1 MNHNS and CDR2 SASEGT come from the germline V gene. The CDR3 protein is CASTEGEAGELFF. The CDR3 region has the DNA TGTGCCAGCACTGAAGGGGAAGCCGGGGAGCTGTTTTTT.

This clonotype has a single count. This chain joins TRBV15 and TRBJ1-1; D remains unclear. CDR3 length: 12 residues. In germline, CDR1 is LNHNV, CDR2 YYDKDF (reference sequence). V lost 6 bases, J lost 3 bases, and 8 bases lay in between. The CDR3 protein is CATRQGYTEAFF. CDR3 sequence (DNA): TGTGCCACCAGACAAGGATACACTGAAGCTTTCTTT.

With respect to this clonotype: This may be a read error, as it is one base from a much larger clone. The chain combines TRBV5-1 with TRBJ1-2, with 8 bases fitting TRBD1. CDR3 size: 15 residues. Germline V lookup: CDR1 SGHRS, CDR2 YFSETQ. The CDR3 spells CAGSSRGPFPYGYTF. CDR3 bases: TGCGCCGGCAGCTCCAGGGGGCCCTTCCCCTATGGCTACACCTTC. Variable domain in full (rest from reference TRBV5-1 and TRBJ1-2): KAGVTQTPRYLIKTRGQQVTLSCSPISGHRSVSWYQQTPGQGLQFLFEYFSETQRNKGNFPGRFSGRQFSNSRSEMNVSTLELGDSALYLCAGSSRGPFPYGYTFGSGTRLTVV.

This clonotype was seen once. The chain joins TRBV6-1 to TRBJ1-1, with 10 bases aligning to TRBD1. Germline assignment: CDR1 MNHNS and CDR2 SASEGT. V was pared by 6 bases and J by 12 bases, with 13 bases of the junction left unmatched. The CDR3 contains 14 residues. CDR3 protein: CASSGLGQGIGTFF. In nucleotides, the CDR3 is TGTGCCAGCAGCGGACTGGGACAGGGGATCGGAACTTTCTTT.

With regard to this clonotype: It may be a read error: a sequence one base away is much more abundant. CDR3 sequence: CASSDGDMTNLYGYTF. CDR3 coding DNA: TGTGCCAGCAGCGACGGGGACATGACGAACCTGTATGGCTACACCTTC. The chain carries TRBV9 and TRBJ1-2; D is possibly TRBD1 (6 bases). V lost 3 bases and J 5 bases, leaving 20 bases between the germline ends. In germline, CDR1 is SGDLS, CDR2 YYNGEE. The CDR3 totals 16 residues.

There are many counts of this clonotype. The chain links TRBV12-3 or TRBV12-4 to TRBJ1-1; weak D call: TRBD1 (5 bases). CDR3 length equals 14 residues. V lost 3 bases to trimming and J lost 0 bases, with 8 bases between them. Here the CDR3 reads CASSLRGLNTEAFF. In nucleotides, the CDR3 is TGTGCCAGCAGTTTGCGGGGCCTGAACACTGAAGCTTTCTTT.

The CDR3 here is CASSPSGGVRETQYF. For the CDR3, the DNA is TGTGCCAGCAGTCCCTCAGGGGGAGTTAGGGAGACCCAGTACTTC. V usage is TRBV12-3 or TRBV12-4 and J usage is TRBJ2-5; 7 nucleotides match TRBD1. The CDR3 totals 15 residues. V lost 5 bases to trimming and J lost 5 bases; unmatched junction nucleotides: 11.

This chain uses TRBV20-1 with TRBJ2-7; 10 nucleotides agree with TRBD1. Germline CDR1 is DFQATT and CDR2 is SNEGSKA (reference sequence). The CDR3 loop spans 13 amino acids. V dropped 5 bases and J dropped 2; count of bases not matched to a gene: 3. The CDR3 region has the DNA TGCAGTGCTGATGGACAGGGGGCCTACGAGCAGTACTTC. It codes for CSADGQGAYEQYF.

Turning to this clonotype: A much larger clone differs by one base, so this may be a read error. The V gene is TRBV20-1, the J gene TRBJ1-2; D unclear. Germline V gene sequence: CDR1 DFQATT, CDR2 SNEGSKA (reference sequence). This CDR3 contains 12 residues. Trimming stripped 0 bases from V and 8 bases from J, with 10 bases between. CDR3 residues: CSARDPSDGYTF. CDR3 nucleotide sequence: TGCAGTGCTAGAGACCCCTCTGACGGCTACACCTTC.

A single count supports this clonotype. The V gene is TRBV28, the J gene TRBJ2-7, with D unresolved. V lost 2 bases, J lost 4 bases, and 15 bases lay in between. CDR3 length equals 15 residues. CDR1 and CDR2 from the germline V gene are MDHEN and SYDVKM. The CDR3 is CASSLPDESPYEQYF. CDR3 coding DNA: TGTGCCAGCAGTTTACCGGACGAATCCCCTTACGAGCAGTACTTC.

V usage is TRBV2 and J usage is TRBJ2-5, with TRBD2 matching over 15 bases. CDR1 and CDR2 from the germline V gene are SNHLY and FYNNEI. V was pared by 4 bases and J by 1 base, with 4 bases of the junction left unmatched. The CDR3 runs to 17 residues. CDR3 loop: CASSGGLAGGPQETQYF. CDR3 in DNA: TGTGCCAGCAGTGGGGGACTAGCGGGAGGCCCCCAAGAGACCCAGTACTTC.

This clonotype was recorded many times. The chain combines TRBV27 with TRBJ2-2, with 11 bases that match TRBD2. The CDR3 loop spans 15 amino acids. V lost 7 bases, J lost 7 bases, and 8 bases stayed unmatched. In germline, CDR1 is MNHEY, CDR2 SMNVEV (reference sequence). The CDR3, as DNA: TGTGCCAGCAAATGGGGGACTAGCGGAGGCGGGGAGCTGTTTTTT. Encoded protein: CASKWGTSGGGELFF.

J is TRBJ2-3 and V is TRBV10-3; 7 positions agree with TRBD1. Germline lookup yields CDR1 ENHRY and CDR2 SYGVKD. V gave up 3 bases and J gave up 0 bases; unmatched junction bases: 6. The CDR3 consists of 16 residues. CDR3 DNA sequence: TGTGCCATCAGTGAAACAGGGGACACTAGCACAGATACGCAGTATTTT. Protein: CAISETGDTSTDTQYF.